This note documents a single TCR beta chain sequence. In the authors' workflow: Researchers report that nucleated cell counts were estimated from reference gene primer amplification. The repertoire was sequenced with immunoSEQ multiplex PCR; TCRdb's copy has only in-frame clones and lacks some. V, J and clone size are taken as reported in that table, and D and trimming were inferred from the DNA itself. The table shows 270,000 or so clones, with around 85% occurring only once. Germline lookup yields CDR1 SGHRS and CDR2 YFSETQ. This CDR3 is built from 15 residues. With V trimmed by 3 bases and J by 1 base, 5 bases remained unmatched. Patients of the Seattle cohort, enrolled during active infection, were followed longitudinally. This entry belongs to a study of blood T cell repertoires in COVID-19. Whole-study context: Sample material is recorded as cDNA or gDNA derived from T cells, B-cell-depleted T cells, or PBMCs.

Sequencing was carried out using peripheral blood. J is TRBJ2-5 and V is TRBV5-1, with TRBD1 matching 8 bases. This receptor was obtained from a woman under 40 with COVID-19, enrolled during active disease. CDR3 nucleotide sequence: TGCGCCAGCAGCTCAGGGGGCGCCCGCCAAGAGACCCAGTACTTC. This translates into CASSSGGARQETQYF.